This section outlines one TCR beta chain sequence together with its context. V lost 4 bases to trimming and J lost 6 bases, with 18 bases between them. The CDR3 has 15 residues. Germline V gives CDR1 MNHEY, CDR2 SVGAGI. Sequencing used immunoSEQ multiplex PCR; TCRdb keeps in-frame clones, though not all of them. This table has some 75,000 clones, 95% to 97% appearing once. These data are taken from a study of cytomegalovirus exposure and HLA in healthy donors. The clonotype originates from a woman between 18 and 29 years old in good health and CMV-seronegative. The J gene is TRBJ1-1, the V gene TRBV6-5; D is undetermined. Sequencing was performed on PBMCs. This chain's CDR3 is CASSSSTFLRAEAFF. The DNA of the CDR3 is TGTGCCAGCAGTTCCTCGACATTCTTGAGGGCTGAAGCTTTCTTT.